This T cell receptor (beta chain) was identified during a study of siplizumab effects on memory and regulatory T cells. Overall study findings and caveats: Alloreactive sequences tracing back to unstimulated CD4+ memory cells were significantly reduced by siplizumab. On average, nearly 70% of mappable alloreactive CD4+ clones were Treg-derived under siplizumab, against about 30% in controls. Confirmation was lacking for the suppressive function of proliferating Tregs derived from siplizumab cultures.

Assay used: immunoSEQ multiplex PCR; TCRdb lists only in-frame clones, some missing. The repertoire holds roughly 50,000 clones, 95% to 97% seen once, with under 0.7% in the top ten. Notes on this clone: The antigen remains undetermined.

The source material was naive CD4+ T cells sorted from blood. The clonotype was recovered from a human donor in good health.

The CDR3 protein is CSARETYEQYF. CDR3 coding DNA: TGCAGTGCTAGAGAGACCTACGAGCAGTACTTC. The chain couples TRBV20-1 to TRBJ2-7; D is ambiguous. The germline V gene encodes CDR1 DFQATT and CDR2 SNEGSKA (reference sequence). Trimming pared 0 bases from V and 2 bases from J, leaving 2 bases between. The CDR3 has 11 residues.